The rows below give T cell receptor beta chains drawn from one sample of a study of OX40 agonist ivuxolimab in advanced cancers. Profiled with immunoSEQ multiplex PCR; TCRdb holds only in-frame clones, not every one. In the table there are more than 75,000 clones, under 90% of which are singletons. The specimen comprised CD4+ or CD8+ T cells sorted from blood, sampled in a trial of the OX40 agonist ivuxolimab. These receptors all come from an adult with an advanced solid tumor such as melanoma, head and neck, liver or kidney cancer. Both conserved end residues are part of each CDR3. Fields, in order: J gene, V gene, clone size, D gene, CDR3 protein, CDR3 DNA. The D gene is left open where the match is weak. Where a row states a size, it is once, few, many or the class of an expanded clone; other rows omit it.

J: TRBJ2-3
V: TRBV5-1
size: NA
D: TRBD2
CDR3: CASSSDPRTSGNTDTQYF
DNA: TGCGCCAGCAGTTCAGACCCAAGGACTAGCGGAAACACAGATACGCAGTATTTT

J: TRBJ2-7
V: TRBV5-5
size: NA
D: TRBD1
CDR3: CASNLRGNSYEQYF
DNA: TGTGCCAGCAACCTCAGGGGGAACTCCTACGAGCAGTACTTC

J: TRBJ2-1
V: TRBV14
size: NA
D: NA
CDR3: CASSQDQFRYNEQFF
DNA: TGTGCCAGCAGCCAAGATCAATTCAGATACAATGAGCAGTTCTTC

J: TRBJ2-3
V: TRBV27
size: NA
D: TRBD2
CDR3: CASSSRVAGVAQYF
DNA: TGTGCCAGCAGTAGTCGGGTAGCGGGGGTTGCGCAGTATTTT

J: TRBJ1-4
V: TRBV9
size: NA
D: NA
CDR3: CASGQSDEKLFF
DNA: TGTGCCAGCGGACAGTCGGATGAAAAACTGTTTTTT

J: TRBJ2-3
V: TRBV11-3
size: NA
D: TRBD2
CDR3: CASSSPSGRSPDTQYF
DNA: TGTGCCAGCAGCTCACCCAGCGGGAGGTCCCCAGATACGCAGTATTTT

J: TRBJ1-5
V: TRBV4-2
size: few
D: TRBD1
CDR3: CASSPTGTPQPQHF
DNA: TGTGCCAGCAGTCCGACAGGGACCCCCCAGCCCCAGCATTTT

J: TRBJ1-3
V: TRBV30
size: once
D: NA
CDR3: CAWMGSGGSGNTIYF
DNA: TGTGCCTGGATGGGGTCCGGAGGTTCTGGAAACACCATATATTTT

J: TRBJ2-1
V: TRBV7-7
size: NA
D: TRBD2
CDR3: CASSLVSGRGGEQFF
DNA: TGTGCCAGCAGCTTAGTTAGCGGGAGAGGGGGTGAGCAGTTCTTC

J: TRBJ2-1
V: TRBV27
size: NA
D: TRBD2
CDR3: CASRTLTSGAYNEQFF
DNA: TGTGCCAGCAGAACCCTGACTAGCGGGGCTTACAATGAGCAGTTCTTC

J: TRBJ2-3
V: TRBV13
size: NA
D: NA
CDR3: CASSPRRRGSTDTQYF
DNA: TGTGCCAGCAGCCCCCGACGGAGGGGGAGCACAGATACGCAGTATTTT

J: TRBJ2-7
V: TRBV2
size: NA
D: NA
CDR3: CASKDLSSYEQYF
DNA: TGTGCCAGCAAGGACTTGTCCTCCTACGAGCAGTACTTC

J: TRBJ2-7
V: TRBV27
size: NA
D: NA
CDR3: CASSPTSSYEQYF
DNA: TGTGCCAGCAGTCCTACTTCCTCCTACGAGCAGTACTTC

J: TRBJ1-5
V: TRBV4-1
size: NA
D: TRBD1
CDR3: CASSRTGTGTPTHQPQHF
DNA: TGCGCCAGCAGCAGAACCGGGACAGGGACCCCAACCCATCAGCCCCAGCATTTT

J: TRBJ2-2
V: TRBV4-3
size: NA
D: NA
CDR3: CASSQDLTGRVLGELFF
DNA: TGCGCCAGCAGCCAAGATCTAACGGGGCGGGTTCTGGGGGAGCTGTTTTTT

J: TRBJ2-3
V: TRBV28
size: NA
D: NA
CDR3: CASSRGQSGGTDTQYF
DNA: TGTGCCAGCAGTCGAGGGCAATCTGGGGGCACAGATACGCAGTATTTT

J: TRBJ2-3
V: TRBV25-1
size: NA
D: NA
CDR3: CASKRDNTDTQYF
DNA: TGTGCCAGCAAGCGGGACAACACAGATACGCAGTATTTT

J: TRBJ2-5
V: TRBV28
size: NA
D: NA
CDR3: CASSVPGAALREETQYF
DNA: TGTGCCAGCAGTGTTCCAGGGGCAGCCCTAAGGGAGGAGACCCAGTACTTC

J: TRBJ1-5
V: TRBV23-1
size: NA
D: NA
CDR3: CASSQSCGQPQHF
DNA: TGCGCCAGCAGTCAATCCTGCGGTCAGCCCCAGCATTTT

J: TRBJ2-6
V: TRBV29-1
size: NA
D: TRBD1
CDR3: CSVGGQGDGANVLTF
DNA: TGCAGCGTTGGGGGACAGGGTGATGGGGCCAACGTCCTGACTTTC

J: TRBJ2-3
V: TRBV6-4
size: NA
D: TRBD2
CDR3: CAIGLAGGPTSTDTQYF
DNA: TGTGCCATCGGACTAGCGGGGGGGCCTACTAGCACAGATACGCAGTATTTT

J: TRBJ1-5
V: TRBV19
size: NA
D: TRBD1
CDR3: CASSIQGQGKQPQHF
DNA: TGTGCCAGTAGTATCCAAGGACAGGGAAAGCAGCCCCAGCATTTT

J: TRBJ2-5
V: TRBV5-1
size: NA
D: TRBD2
CDR3: CASTGRPRETQYF
DNA: TGCGCCAGCACCGGGAGGCCACGGGAGACCCAGTACTTC

J: TRBJ2-1
V: TRBV27
size: NA
D: NA
CDR3: CASRGGQAYNEQFF
DNA: TGTGCCAGCAGAGGTGGGCAGGCATACAATGAGCAGTTCTTC

J: TRBJ1-2
V: TRBV7-9
size: NA
D: TRBD1
CDR3: CASSPRDREDIYGYTF
DNA: TGTGCCAGCAGCCCGCGGGACAGGGAAGACATCTATGGCTACACCTTC

J: TRBJ1-1
V: TRBV29-1
size: NA
D: NA
CDR3: CSAPGLRTEAFF
DNA: TGCAGCGCTCCGGGACTCAGGACTGAAGCTTTCTTT

J: TRBJ2-3
V: TRBV2
size: NA
D: TRBD1
CDR3: CASSPGTASTDTQYF
DNA: TGTGCCAGCAGCCCCGGGACAGCTAGCACAGATACGCAGTATTTT

J: TRBJ2-5
V: TRBV7-7
size: few
D: NA
CDR3: CASSLDAVQETQYF
DNA: TGTGCTAGCAGCTTAGACGCAGTCCAAGAGACCCAGTACTTC

J: TRBJ1-4
V: TRBV9
size: NA
D: TRBD1
CDR3: CASSVGQGRTNEKLFF
DNA: TGTGCCAGCAGCGTGGGACAGGGGAGGACTAATGAAAAACTGTTTTTT

J: TRBJ2-1
V: TRBV27
size: NA
D: NA
CDR3: CASTSRGGYNEQFF
DNA: TGTGCCAGCACCTCTAGGGGGGGTTACAATGAGCAGTTCTTC

J: TRBJ2-3
V: TRBV7-9
size: NA
D: NA
CDR3: CASSPVGTQYF
DNA: TGTGCCAGCAGCCCCGTTGGTACGCAGTATTTT

J: TRBJ1-2
V: TRBV7-3
size: few
D: NA
CDR3: CASSLRGSNYGYTF
DNA: TGTGCCAGCAGCTTAAGAGGCTCCAACTATGGCTACACCTTC

J: TRBJ2-7
V: TRBV2
size: NA
D: NA
CDR3: CASKDSYEQYF
DNA: TGTGCCAGCAAAGATTCCTACGAGCAGTACTTC

J: TRBJ2-3
V: TRBV4-2
size: NA
D: NA
CDR3: CASSPEREDTQYF
DNA: TGTGCCAGCAGCCCGGAAAGGGAAGATACGCAGTATTTT

J: TRBJ2-5
V: TRBV9
size: NA
D: TRBD2
CDR3: CASTRSGSKETQYF
DNA: TGTGCCAGCACTCGTAGCGGGAGCAAGGAGACCCAGTACTTC

J: TRBJ2-1
V: TRBV30
size: NA
D: NA
CDR3: CAWSPAARQFF
DNA: TGTGCCTGGAGTCCCGCGGCCCGGCAGTTCTTC

J: TRBJ2-2
V: TRBV7-9
size: once
D: TRBD1
CDR3: CASSSDRGLGTGELFF
DNA: TGTGCCAGCAGCTCGGACAGGGGTTTGGGCACCGGGGAGCTGTTTTTT

J: TRBJ1-3
V: TRBV6-1
size: NA
D: NA
CDR3: CASKETRSLGNTIYF
DNA: TGTGCCAGCAAAGAAACCAGGAGCCTAGGAAACACCATATATTTT

J: TRBJ1-3
V: TRBV7-8
size: NA
D: TRBD1
CDR3: CASSSYIYTGADGNTIYF
DNA: TGTGCCAGCAGCTCCTACATCTACACAGGGGCGGACGGAAACACCATATATTTT

J: TRBJ2-3
V: TRBV2
size: NA
D: NA
CDR3: CAGRGDRTDTQYF
DNA: TGTGCCGGGCGTGGGGACCGCACAGATACGCAGTATTTT

J: TRBJ2-2
V: TRBV19
size: NA
D: NA
CDR3: CASSSQGSAGELFF
DNA: TGTGCCAGTAGTTCGCAGGGGAGCGCCGGGGAGCTGTTTTTT

J: TRBJ1-1
V: TRBV7-8
size: NA
D: TRBD1
CDR3: CASSLVTGGNTEAFF
DNA: TGTGCCAGCAGCTTAGTCACAGGGGGCAACACTGAAGCTTTCTTT

J: TRBJ2-1
V: TRBV10-1
size: NA
D: NA
CDR3: CATDTGAGEQFF
DNA: TGCGCCACCGATACGGGGGCCGGTGAGCAGTTCTTC

J: TRBJ2-7
V: TRBV13
size: NA
D: TRBD2
CDR3: CASSLGSIPTSSYEQYF
DNA: TGTGCCAGCAGCTTAGGCTCCATTCCGACTAGCAGCTACGAGCAGTACTTC

J: TRBJ1-3
V: TRBV6-5
size: once
D: NA
CDR3: CASSYSEYGLGNTIYF
DNA: TGTGCCAGCAGTTACTCGGAGTATGGGCTCGGAAACACCATATATTTT

J: TRBJ2-5
V: TRBV5-1
size: NA
D: NA
CDR3: CASSLGRGVHDRTQYF
DNA: TGCGCCAGCAGCTTGGGTCGCGGGGTTCACGACAGGACCCAGTACTTC

J: TRBJ2-7
V: TRBV5-5
size: NA
D: NA
CDR3: CASSLRLLTYEQYF
DNA: TGTGCCAGCAGCTTGAGGCTCCTTACCTACGAGCAGTACTTC

J: TRBJ1-3
V: TRBV6-5
size: NA
D: NA
CDR3: CASSYLKDSSGNTIYF
DNA: TGTGCCAGCAGTTACCTAAAGGACAGCTCTGGAAACACCATATATTTT

J: TRBJ1-5
V: TRBV6-5
size: NA
D: NA
CDR3: CASRLQGGGNQPQHF
DNA: TGTGCCAGCAGGCTACAGGGAGGGGGCAATCAGCCCCAGCATTTT

J: TRBJ2-2
V: TRBV28
size: NA
D: NA
CDR3: CASMEGGHTGELFF
DNA: TGTGCCAGCATGGAGGGGGGTCACACCGGGGAGCTGTTTTTT

J: TRBJ2-3
V: TRBV19
size: NA
D: NA
CDR3: CASKENGLTDTQYF
DNA: TGTGCCAGTAAAGAGAACGGCCTCACAGATACGCAGTATTTT

J: TRBJ2-6
V: TRBV5-6
size: NA
D: NA
CDR3: CASSPRGASGANVLTF
DNA: TGTGCCAGCAGCCCGAGAGGGGCCTCTGGGGCCAACGTCCTGACTTTC

J: TRBJ1-5
V: TRBV18
size: NA
D: NA
CDR3: CASSPSSAKLSNQPQHF
DNA: TGTGCCAGCTCACCAAGCTCCGCGAAGCTTAGCAATCAGCCCCAGCATTTT

J: TRBJ2-5
V: TRBV7-9
size: NA
D: NA
CDR3: CASSLVHGLETQYF
DNA: TGTGCCAGCAGCTTAGTTCACGGACTGGAGACCCAGTACTTC

J: TRBJ2-1
V: TRBV28
size: NA
D: NA
CDR3: CASSFEGGGYNEQFF
DNA: TGTGCCAGCAGTTTCGAGGGAGGGGGTTACAATGAGCAGTTCTTC

J: TRBJ2-7
V: TRBV19
size: NA
D: NA
CDR3: CASSMQGKVHEQYF
DNA: TGTGCCAGTAGTATGCAGGGAAAGGTCCACGAGCAGTACTTC

J: TRBJ1-1
V: TRBV29-1
size: NA
D: NA
CDR3: CSLMGDSGTEAFF
DNA: TGCAGCCTAATGGGGGACTCAGGCACTGAAGCTTTCTTT